The 22 T cell receptor beta chains listed next were all sequenced from one sample in a study of identical twins. A single record per CDR3 protein comes from TCRdb applying MiXCR to the 5' RACE reads. The sample lists some 600,000 distinct CDR3 sequences, 7% to 7.5% occurring once. This same sample was also part of a study on yellow fever vaccine responses in identical twins.

The sample comprised PBMCs. The origin of the receptors is a young woman in good health.

The genes are TRBV29-1 and TRBJ2-7; 7 bases fit TRBD1. Germline CDR1 reads SQVTM; CDR2 reads ANQGSEA. Trimming cost V 4 bases and J 4 bases; bases outside gene matches: 4. The CDR3 is 12 residues long. The CDR3 sequence: CSVVGTAYEQYF. The CDR3 DNA reads TGCAGCGTTGTGGGGACAGCTTACGAGCAGTACTTC.

J is TRBJ2-7 and V is TRBV20-1; D is unclear. The CDR3 totals 12 residues. Trimming cost V 3 bases and J 3 bases, with 9 bases left between them. Germline CDR1 DFQATT, CDR2 SNEGSKA (reference sequence). CDR3 in amino acids: CSASFTGYEQYF. DNA for the CDR3: TGCAGTGCTAGTTTTACTGGCTACGAGCAGTACTTC.

This clonotype occurred a few times. The J gene is TRBJ2-7, the V gene TRBV18, with 9 bases matching TRBD1. CDR1 and CDR2 from the germline V gene are KGHSH and LQKENI. The J segment lost 6 bases and the V segment lost 4 bases, leaving 7 bases of the junction unmatched. The CDR3 has 14 residues. The CDR3 coding sequence is TGTGCCAGCTCACGGGGACAGGGCTATAGCGAGCAGTACGTC. This translates into CASSRGQGYSEQYV.

J is TRBJ2-5 and V is TRBV6-1; TRBD1 is a possible D gene (6 bases). The CDR3 sequence is 15 residues long. Germline CDR1 is MNHNS and CDR2 is SASEGT. The V gene lost 6 bases and the J gene lost 5 bases, with 19 bases spanning the gap. The CDR3 DNA is TGTGCCAGCAGCCCAACCCCCGGACAGCCGGAGACCCAGTACTTC. Its translation is CASSPTPGQPETQYF.

This clonotype came up many times. The rearrangement uses TRBV7-6 and TRBJ2-7; TRBD2 matches 8 bases. This CDR3 contains 14 residues. V lost 5 bases, J lost 0 bases, and 3 bases stayed unmatched. Germline CDR1 and CDR2: SGHVS and FNYEAQ. CDR3 sequence: CASSPGLASYEQYV. CDR3 coding DNA: TGTGCCAGCAGCCCCGGACTAGCCTCCTACGAGCAGTACGTC.

This clonotype occurred a few times. The genes are TRBV5-1 and TRBJ2-2; D remains ambiguous. Germline values: CDR1 SGHRS, CDR2 YFSETQ. The CDR3 length is 14 residues. Trimming removed 0 bases from V and 4 bases from J, with 7 bases in between. The CDR3 loop is CASSLDSLTGELFF. DNA for the CDR3: TGCGCCAGCAGCTTGGACTCGCTCACCGGGGAGCTGTTTTTT.

This clonotype was seen more than once but under ten times. The DNA of the CDR3 is TGTGCCAGCAGCAGTCCTCTGTCAGGGGTAAACTATGGCTACACCTTC. This encodes CASSSPLSGVNYGYTF. The rearrangement links TRBV6-1 to TRBJ1-2; perhaps TRBD1 as D (6 bases). V was cut by 6 bases and J by 2 bases, with 19 bases left in between. Per the germline V gene, CDR1 is MNHNS and CDR2 is SASEGT. The CDR3 is 16 residues long.

This clonotype was detected a few times. In DNA form, the CDR3 reads TGTGCCAGCGAGGGGTCGACCTACGAGCAGTACGTC. Amino acid sequence: CASEGSTYEQYV. This chain uses TRBV2 with TRBJ2-7; the D gene could be TRBD1 or TRBD2 (5 bases each). V dropped 8 bases and J dropped 2 bases, with 10 bases sitting between them. Germline CDR1 and CDR2: SNHLY and FYNNEI. CDR3 length equals 12 residues.

In this sample, this clonotype turned up many times. The rearrangement links TRBV12-3 or TRBV12-4 to TRBJ2-4; 11 nucleotides line up with TRBD1. V shed 3 bases and J 8 bases; nucleotides not matched to a gene: 6. The CDR3 has 15 amino acids. The DNA of the CDR3 is TGTGCCAGCAGTTTGGGACAGGGGGTTAGGGACATTCAGTACTTC. Encoded protein: CASSLGQGVRDIQYF.

This clonotype was counted between two and nine times. The rearrangement uses TRBV18 and TRBJ2-7; 7 bases match TRBD2. Trimming removed 5 bases from V and 5 bases from J; junction bases left unmatched: 15. The germline V gene has CDR1 KGHSH and CDR2 LQKENI. The CDR3 runs to 16 residues. The CDR3 DNA reads TGTGCCAGCTCAACCGCTATAACGGGAGGAGTAAACGAGCAGTACTTC. Its protein product is CASSTAITGGVNEQYF.

The chain is built from TRBV12-3 or TRBV12-4 and TRBJ1-1; D is uncertain. The CDR3 length is 14 residues. V was clipped by 0 bases and J by 1 base, with 6 bases between them. The CDR3, as DNA: TGTGCCAGCAGTTTAGCGATAAGGAACACTGAAGCTTTCTTT. This encodes CASSLAIRNTEAFF.

V gene TRBV27 combines with J gene TRBJ1-2; D ambiguous. CDR1 and CDR2 from the germline V gene are MNHEY and SMNVEV (reference sequence). This CDR3 region has 15 residues. V lost 4 bases to trimming and J lost 8 bases, with 20 bases between them. The CDR3 spells CASSSPQRSPSGYTF. CDR3 nucleotides: TGTGCCAGCAGTTCCCCTCAGAGATCCCCAAGCGGCTACACCTTC.

This clonotype has a handful of counts. The genes are TRBV20-1 and TRBJ2-2, with a weak D call TRBD2 (6 bases). Germline assignment: CDR1 DFQATT and CDR2 SNEGSKA (reference sequence). This CDR3 region has 14 residues. Trimming took 3 bases from V and 2 from J, leaving 10 bases between them. The chain's CDR3 is CSASPSVNTGELFF. The DNA of the CDR3 is TGCAGTGCTAGTCCTAGCGTTAACACCGGGGAGCTGTTTTTT.

The CDR3 here is CASSPPGQGVDEQYF. The CDR3 region has the DNA TGTGCCAGCAGCCCTCCGGGACAGGGTGTCGACGAGCAGTACTTC. The rearrangement joins TRBV28 to TRBJ2-7; 9 bases agree with TRBD1. The CDR3 runs 15 residues. The germline gives CDR1 MDHEN, CDR2 SYDVKM. Trimming cost V 6 bases and J 5 bases; bases outside gene matches: 11.

This clonotype was counted many times. The CDR3: CASSPPNGFRTDTQYF. The DNA of the CDR3 is TGTGCCAGCAGCCCTCCAAACGGGTTTCGTACAGATACGCAGTATTTT. The chain links TRBV7-9 to TRBJ2-3; no firm D call. The CDR3 is 16 amino acids. V lost 5 bases to trimming and J lost 3 bases, with 18 bases between them. Germline-derived CDR1 and CDR2 are SEHNR and FQNEAQ (reference sequence).

About this clonotype itself: This may be a read error: a much more frequent sequence differs by one nucleotide. V is TRBV29-1 and J is TRBJ2-1; 10 nucleotides agree with TRBD2. This CDR3 contains 13 residues. Losses at the gene ends were 7 bases for V and 6 bases for J; bases not matched to a gene: 6. CDR1 and CDR2 (germline): SQVTM, ANQGSEA. Written as DNA, the CDR3 is TGCAGCGGCGGACTAGCGGTTACCAATGAGCAGTTCTTC. It translates to CSGGLAVTNEQFF.

This clonotype was seen a handful of times. The chain recombines TRBV20-1 with TRBJ2-1; tentative D call: TRBD1 (5 bases). CDR1 is DFQATT and CDR2 is SNEGSKA in the germline V gene (reference sequence). The CDR3 contains 16 residues. V lost 0 bases and J lost 4, with 16 bases in between. The CDR3 DNA follows: TGCAGTGCTAGAGATTGGGGCGCAACACAATACAATGAGCAGTTCTTC. Translating it yields CSARDWGATQYNEQFF.

This clonotype came up a few times. This rearrangement joins TRBV18 to TRBJ2-3, with 9 bases identical to TRBD1. CDR1 is KGHSH, CDR2 LQKENI, per germline. This CDR3 is 15 amino acids long. Trimming at V came to 3 bases and at J to 14 bases, leaving 15 bases not matched to a gene. In DNA form, the CDR3 reads TGTGCCAGCTCACCCACGGCGGGACAGGGACTAATGGTGTATTTT. Its translation is CASSPTAGQGLMVYF.

The chain links TRBV11-2 to TRBJ2-4; D might be TRBD1 or TRBD2, each matching 5 bases. Germline V gene data show CDR1 as SGHAT and CDR2 as FQNNGV. The ends were cut back, 4 bases at V and 9 bases at J, with 28 bases in the middle. The CDR3 length is 18 residues. For the CDR3, the DNA is TGTGCCAGCAGCTCCATTGCTACGACAGTGAGGGGATTAGCCATTCAGTACTTC. Amino acid sequence: CASSSIATTVRGLAIQYF.

The genes are TRBV20-1 and TRBJ2-4; weak D call: TRBD2 (6 bases). V lost 0 bases and J lost 0, with 12 bases in between. This CDR3 has 16 amino acids. Germline-derived CDR1 and CDR2 are DFQATT and SNEGSKA (reference sequence). CDR3 loop: CSARDLEGLAKNIQYF. The CDR3 DNA sequence: TGCAGTGCTAGAGATCTGGAGGGTCTAGCCAAAAACATTCAGTACTTC.

This clonotype was counted between two and nine times. The chain recombines TRBV7-7 with TRBJ2-3, with D maybe TRBD2 (6 bases). CDR1 SSHAT and CDR2 FNYEAQ come from the germline V gene (reference sequence). V was clipped by 2 bases and J by 5 bases, with 14 bases between them. The length of the CDR3 is 15 residues. CDR3 loop: CASSLLSGAIDTQYF. CDR3 nucleotide sequence: TGTGCCAGCAGCTTATTGTCGGGAGCCATAGATACGCAGTATTTT.

This clonotype occurred many times. The J gene is TRBJ1-2, the V gene TRBV12-3 or TRBV12-4; 10 bases match TRBD1. J gave up 6 bases and V 6 bases, and 10 bases lay outside the gene matches. The CDR3 covers 15 residues. CDR3 region: CASRPGTGERNGYTF. The CDR3 nucleotides read TGTGCCAGCAGGCCTGGGACAGGGGAACGAAATGGCTACACCTTC.